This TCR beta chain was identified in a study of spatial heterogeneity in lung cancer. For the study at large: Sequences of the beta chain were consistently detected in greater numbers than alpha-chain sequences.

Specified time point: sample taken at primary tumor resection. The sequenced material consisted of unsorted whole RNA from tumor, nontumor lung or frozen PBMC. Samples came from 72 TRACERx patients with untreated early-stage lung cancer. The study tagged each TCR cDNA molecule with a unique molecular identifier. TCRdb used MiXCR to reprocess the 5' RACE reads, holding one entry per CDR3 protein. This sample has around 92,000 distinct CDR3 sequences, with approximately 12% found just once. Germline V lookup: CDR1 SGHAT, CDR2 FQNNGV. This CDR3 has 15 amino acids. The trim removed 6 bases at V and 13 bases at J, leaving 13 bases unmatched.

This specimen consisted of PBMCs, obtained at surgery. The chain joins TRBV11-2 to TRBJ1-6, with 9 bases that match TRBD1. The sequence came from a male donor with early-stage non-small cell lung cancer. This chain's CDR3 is CASRRDREVVGPLHF. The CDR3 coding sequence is TGTGCCAGCAGGAGGGACAGGGAGGTTGTGGGGCCCCTCCACTTT.